The clone carrying this T cell receptor (beta chain) was detected many times. Its antigen remains unidentified. TCRdb redid the calling of the 5' RACE reads with MiXCR, one entry per CDR3 protein. Here the sample spans 150,000 or so distinct CDR3 sequences, under 4.5% being singletons. This sample stems from a study of identical twins. V lost 6 bases, J lost 3 bases, and 15 bases lay in between. Germline CDR1 SEHNR, CDR2 FQNEAQ (reference sequence). The CDR3 has 15 amino acids. Study-wide results and limits: Out-of-frame alpha sequences shared between twins exhibited an excess of low generation probability. Invariant cells of the MAIT and iNKT types might have partly distorted the zero-insertion analyses. Abundant beta clonotypes from cord blood bore fewer insertions; memory repertoires lacked this pattern. Excess sharing between twins was weaker in beta out-of-frame sequences.

The sequenced sample consisted of memory T cells sorted from blood. V gene TRBV7-9 combines with J gene TRBJ2-1, with D tentatively TRBD1 (6 bases). The receptor's source is a man younger than 35 in good health. CDR3 nucleotides: TGTGCCAGCAGACCCCCTAAGGACAGCTACAATGAGCAGTTCTTC. Translation: CASRPPKDSYNEQFF.